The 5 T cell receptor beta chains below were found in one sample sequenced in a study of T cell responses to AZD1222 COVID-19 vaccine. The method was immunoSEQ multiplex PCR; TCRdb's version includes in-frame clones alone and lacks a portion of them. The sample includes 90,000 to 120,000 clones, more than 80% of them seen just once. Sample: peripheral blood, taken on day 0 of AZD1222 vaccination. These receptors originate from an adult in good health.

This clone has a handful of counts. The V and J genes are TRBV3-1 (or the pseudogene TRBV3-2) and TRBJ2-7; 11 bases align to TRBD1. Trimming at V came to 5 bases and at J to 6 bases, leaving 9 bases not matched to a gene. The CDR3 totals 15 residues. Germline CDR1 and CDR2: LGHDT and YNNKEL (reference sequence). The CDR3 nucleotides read TGTGCCAGCAGCATCCGGACAGGGGGCTTAGGCGAGCAGTACTTC. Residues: CASSIRTGGLGEQYF.

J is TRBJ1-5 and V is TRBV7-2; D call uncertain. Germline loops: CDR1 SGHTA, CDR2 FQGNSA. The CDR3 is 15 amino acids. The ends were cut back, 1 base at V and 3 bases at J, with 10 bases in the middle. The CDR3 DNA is TGTGCCAGCAGCTTAGGTAGCTGGGTCAATCAGCCCCAGCATTTT. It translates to CASSLGSWVNQPQHF.

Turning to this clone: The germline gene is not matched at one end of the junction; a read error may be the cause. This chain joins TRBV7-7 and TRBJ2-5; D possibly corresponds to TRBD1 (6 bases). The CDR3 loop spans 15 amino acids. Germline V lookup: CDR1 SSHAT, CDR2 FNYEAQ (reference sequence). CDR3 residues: CASSLDVDSQETQYF. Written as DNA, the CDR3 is TGTGCTAGCAGCTTAGATGTGGACAGCCAAGAGACCCAGTACTTC.

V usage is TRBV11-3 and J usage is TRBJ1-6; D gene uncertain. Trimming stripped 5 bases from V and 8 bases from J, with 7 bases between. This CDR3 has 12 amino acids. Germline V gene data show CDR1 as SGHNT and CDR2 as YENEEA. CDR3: CASSPGDSPLHF. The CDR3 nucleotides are TGTGCCAGCAGCCCTGGAGATTCACCCCTCCACTTT.

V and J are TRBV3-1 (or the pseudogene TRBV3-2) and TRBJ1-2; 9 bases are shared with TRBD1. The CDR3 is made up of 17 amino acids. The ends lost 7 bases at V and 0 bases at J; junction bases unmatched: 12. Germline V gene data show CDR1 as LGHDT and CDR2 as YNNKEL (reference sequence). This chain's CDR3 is CASIGSSGQGPNYGYTF. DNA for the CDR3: TGTGCCAGCATCGGATCCTCGGGACAGGGACCTAACTATGGCTACACCTTC.